The 20 T cell receptor beta chains below all came from one sample that was sequenced in a study of T cell repertoires in cytomegalovirus infection (dated by TCRdb to about 2019). What these receptors recognize is not known. Sequencing was carried out with an Illumina HiSeq 1500. The public sequencing data were trimmed at Q25 with fastp and processed into clonotypes with MiXCR by TCRdb, which kept only in-frame beta chains. Each CDR3 protein appears once, grouped with its most common genes and DNA. This sample has hundreds of thousands of distinct CDR3 sequences in its table, and around a third of those were observed once. Around a sixth of the sample is taken by the ten largest. The label giving this sample's treatment or condition can be read as: in vitro stimulation with specific CMV peptide epitopes to enrich CMV-specific T cells. Source: cultured PBMCs, taken from culture after CMV antigen stimulation. Receptor source: a human donor in good health (CMV status not recorded). Some clones in this sample may be carry-over from other donors' samples.

The V call is TRBV5-4, the J call TRBJ1-4, with D tentatively TRBD1 (5 bases). Germline assignment: CDR1 SGHNT and CDR2 YYREEE (reference sequence). V was clipped by 0 bases and J by 8 bases, with 11 bases between them. The CDR3 has 14 amino acids. The CDR3 DNA follows: TGTGCCAGCAGCTTGGAGCCGGGGCGGGAAAAACTGTTTTTT. This gives the protein CASSLEPGREKLFF.

This clonotype was seen more than once but under ten times. The genes are TRBV6-1 and TRBJ2-1; D may be TRBD2 (5 bases). Between the trimmed V and J ends, which lost 3 bases and 8 bases, there was a span of 5 bases. Germline V lookup: CDR1 MNHNS, CDR2 SASEGT. CDR3 size: 11 residues. CDR3 coding DNA: TGTGCCAGCAGTGAGAGGGATGAGCAGTTCTTC. Encoded protein: CASSERDEQFF.

This clonotype was seen a handful of times. The chain joins TRBV11-2 to TRBJ2-3, with unresolved D. In germline, CDR1 is SGHAT, CDR2 FQNNGV. There are 11 residues in the CDR3. The V gene lost 8 bases and the J gene lost 4 bases, with 7 bases spanning the gap. The CDR3 coding sequence is TGTGCCAGCGTCGGAGCAGATACGCAGTATTTT. Translated: CASVGADTQYF.

This clonotype was observed at least ten times. The chain carries TRBV11-3 and TRBJ2-5, with D tentatively TRBD1 (5 bases). Deletions cut 4 bases from V and 2 bases from J, with 8 bases between. Germline V gene sequence: CDR1 SGHNT, CDR2 YENEEA. This CDR3 is 13 amino acids long. In DNA form, the CDR3 reads TGTGCCAGCAGCTCCGGACAACAAGAGACCCAGTACTTC. It is translated as CASSSGQQETQYF.

This clonotype showed up just a few times. The genes are TRBV7-9 and TRBJ2-1; 11 bases fit TRBD1. CDR1 SEHNR and CDR2 FQNEAQ come from the germline V gene (reference sequence). With V trimmed by 8 bases and J by 7 bases, 10 bases remained unmatched. CDR3 length equals 15 residues. CDR3 sequence reads: CASSSPGQGVNEQFF. As DNA, the CDR3 is TGTGCCAGCTCCTCGCCGGGACAGGGGGTTAATGAGCAGTTCTTC.

As regards this clonotype: This could be a read error, since a much larger clone is one nucleotide away. The rearrangement joins TRBV7-2 to TRBJ1-3; TRBD1 is a possible D gene (6 bases). V was pared by 5 bases and J by 2 bases, with 16 bases between. The CDR3 is 16 residues long. From germline, CDR1 is SGHTA and CDR2 FQGNSA. Here the CDR3 DNA reads TGTGCCAGCAGCCGATTCGGACAGATCACTGGAAACACCATATATTTT. Amino acid sequence: CASSRFGQITGNTIYF. The variable domain in full, with the rest retrieved from reference TRBV7-2 and TRBJ1-3, is GAGVSQSPSNKVTEKGKDVELRCDPISGHTALYWYRQSLGQGLEFLIYFQGNSAPDKSGLPSDRFSAERTGGSVSTLTIQRTQQEDSAVYLCASSRFGQITGNTIYFGEGSWLTVV.

This clonotype came up a few times. The V call is TRBV20-1, the J call TRBJ1-4; no reliable D call. Trimming shortened V by 6 bases and J by 0 bases, and 11 bases separated the two germline ends. Germline CDR1 DFQATT, CDR2 SNEGSKA (reference sequence). The length of the CDR3 is 14 residues. CDR3 sequence (DNA): TGCAGTGCCAACAGACCACCAACTAATGAAAAACTGTTTTTT. Translating gives CSANRPPTNEKLFF.

There are a few counts of this clonotype. The rearrangement uses TRBV6-5 and TRBJ1-5, with unresolved D. Deletions cut 2 bases from V and 10 bases from J, with 12 bases between. Germline CDR1 reads MNHEY; CDR2 reads SVGAGI. The CDR3 runs to 13 residues. CDR3 in amino acids: CASSYRQRAPQHF. CDR3 DNA sequence: TGTGCCAGCAGTTACCGACAACGGGCACCCCAGCATTTT.

A few counts support this clonotype. The chain carries TRBV7-8 and TRBJ2-1, with 11 bases fitting TRBD2. Looked up from germline, CDR1 is SGHVS and CDR2 is FQNEAQ. The CDR3 runs 16 residues. With V trimmed by 5 bases and J by 1 base, 4 bases remained unmatched. DNA of the CDR3: TGTGCCAGCAGCAAGTCTAGCGGGAGGTCCTACAATGAGCAGTTCTTC. It specifies CASSKSSGRSYNEQFF.

This clonotype was found once. In nucleotides, the CDR3 is TGTGCCAGCAGCTGGGACCTGAAGAGCACAGATACGCAGTATTTT. Translated, it gives CASSWDLKSTDTQYF. J is TRBJ2-3 and V is TRBV5-4; D is tentatively TRBD1 or TRBD2 (5 bases each). The CDR3 length is 15 residues. Looked up from germline, CDR1 is SGHNT and CDR2 is YYREEE (reference sequence). V was shortened by 3 bases and J by 0 bases, with 11 bases between the two germline ends.

This clonotype has a count of ten or more. The chain links TRBV7-2 to TRBJ2-1, with D tentatively TRBD1 or TRBD2 (5 bases each). V shed 3 bases and J shed 3 bases, with 12 bases lying between them. Germline lookup yields CDR1 SGHTA and CDR2 FQGNSA. This CDR3 region has 15 residues. This CDR3 reads CASSLRWGSYNEQFF. CDR3 in DNA: TGTGCCAGCAGCTTGCGTTGGGGGAGCTACAATGAGCAGTTCTTC.

This chain joins TRBV19 and TRBJ1-1; TRBD1 is a possible D gene (5 bases). The CDR3 is 13 residues long. V shed 5 bases and J shed 3 bases, with 10 bases lying between them. Germline CDR1 reads LNHDA; CDR2 reads SQIVND (reference sequence). The CDR3 DNA is TGTGCCAGTAGTGTCCAGGGAGACACTGAAGCTTTCTTT. This encodes CASSVQGDTEAFF.

Only a few counts were recorded for this clonotype. The chain carries TRBV5-6 and TRBJ2-7, with TRBD2 identical over 12 bases. This CDR3 has 16 residues. Looked up from germline, CDR1 is SGHDT and CDR2 is YYEEEE. The J segment lost 3 bases and the V segment lost 4 bases, leaving 8 bases of the junction unmatched. CDR3 region: CASSPGLAGILYEQYF. CDR3 sequence (DNA): TGTGCCAGCAGCCCAGGACTAGCGGGGATCCTCTACGAGCAGTACTTC.

The chain couples TRBV27 to TRBJ1-6; 8 bases are a match to TRBD1. The trim removed 6 bases at V and 10 bases at J, leaving 11 bases unmatched. This CDR3 spans 15 amino acids. CDR1 and CDR2 (germline): MNHEY, SMNVEV (reference sequence). The CDR3 region has the DNA TGTGCCAGCAGCCACACGACAGGGGCCGGATCACCCCTCCACTTT. Translated: CASSHTTGAGSPLHF.

This clonotype was seen ten or more times. The V call is TRBV7-2, the J call TRBJ1-1; D is uncertain. V lost 1 base and J 1 base, leaving 10 bases between the germline ends. Germline V gene data show CDR1 as SGHTA and CDR2 as FQGNSA. The CDR3 covers 15 residues. The chain's CDR3 is CASSLVGGPNTEAFF. Here the CDR3 DNA reads TGTGCCAGCAGCTTAGTTGGAGGGCCGAACACTGAAGCTTTCTTT.

Ten or more counts support this clonotype. The rearrangement uses TRBV7-2 and TRBJ2-1; D is perhaps TRBD2 (6 bases). This CDR3 comprises 15 residues. CDR1 is SGHTA, CDR2 FQGNSA, per germline. The V and J ends lost 5 bases and 9 bases respectively, with 20 bases between them. CDR3 sequence: CASSPRDGSWGEQFF. The CDR3 coding sequence is TGTGCCAGCAGCCCCCGGGACGGGAGCTGGGGTGAGCAGTTCTTC.

Comment on this clonotype: A junction boundary mismatches the germline segment, possibly from a read error. The chain recombines TRBV28 with TRBJ2-7, with TRBD1 as a possible D gene (5 bases). CDR3 length: 12 residues. Germline V lookup: CDR1 MDHEN, CDR2 SYDVKM. CDR3 region: CASSSGPLGLDF. The CDR3 DNA follows: TGTGCCAGCAGTTCTGGACCGCTGGGGCTCGACTTC.

The chain links TRBV6-5 to TRBJ2-7, with 8 positions matching TRBD1. This CDR3 spans 13 amino acids. The V segment lost 5 bases and the J segment 5 bases; nucleotides outside the gene matches: 5. Germline V gene data show CDR1 as MNHEY and CDR2 as SVGAGI. Written as DNA, the CDR3 is TGTGCCAGCAGTCGGACAGGGAGGAACGAGCAGTACTTC. This encodes CASSRTGRNEQYF.

Comments on this clonotype: One end of the junction is discordant with germline, which a read error may explain. The V gene is TRBV6-2 or TRBV6-3, the J gene TRBJ2-7; TRBD2 is a possible D gene (5 bases). Germline V gene sequence: CDR1 MNHEY, CDR2 SVGEGT. The CDR3 extends over 12 amino acids. The CDR3 DNA reads TGTACCAGCAGTCCTACTAGCTACGAGCAGTACTTC. Translating it yields CTSSPTSYEQYF.

CDR3 residues: CASSQVAAGVYEQYF. DNA for the CDR3: TGCGCCAGCAGCCAAGTCGCGGCAGGGGTATACGAGCAGTACTTC. The chain has TRBV4-3 and TRBJ2-7, with a possible D match to TRBD1 (6 bases). V gave up 1 base and J gave up 4 bases, with 14 bases separating them. Per the germline V gene, CDR1 is LGHNA and CDR2 is YSLEER. This CDR3 has 15 residues.